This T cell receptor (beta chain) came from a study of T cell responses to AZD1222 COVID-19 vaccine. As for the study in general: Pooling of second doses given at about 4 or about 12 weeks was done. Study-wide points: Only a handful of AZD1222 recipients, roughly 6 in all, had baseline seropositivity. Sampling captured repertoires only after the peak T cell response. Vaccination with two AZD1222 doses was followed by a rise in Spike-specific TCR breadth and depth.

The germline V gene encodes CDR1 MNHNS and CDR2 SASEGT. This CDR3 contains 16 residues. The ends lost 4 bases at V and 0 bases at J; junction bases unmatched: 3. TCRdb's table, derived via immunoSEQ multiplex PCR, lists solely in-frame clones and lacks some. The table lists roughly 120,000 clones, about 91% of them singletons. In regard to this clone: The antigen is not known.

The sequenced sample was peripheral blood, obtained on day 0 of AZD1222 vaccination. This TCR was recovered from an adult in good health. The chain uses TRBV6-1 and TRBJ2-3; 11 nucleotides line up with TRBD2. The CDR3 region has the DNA TGTGCCAGCAGTGTAGGACTAGCGGGTAGCACAGATACGCAGTATTTT. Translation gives CASSVGLAGSTDTQYF.